The 26 T cell receptor beta chains presented below share a single source sample, sequenced in a study of identifying expanded T cells in peripheral blood. TCRdb's copy holds only in-frame clones and misses some; the assay was immunoSEQ multiplex PCR. In the table there are roughly 82,000 clones, roughly 86% of which are singletons. Sequencing was carried out using blood. The receptor source for this set is a person between 18 and 75 years old in good health.

This chain links TRBV5-6 with TRBJ2-3; 8 bases fit TRBD1. CDR3 size: 16 residues. Per germline, CDR1 SGHDT and CDR2 YYEEEE. The junction had 7 bases not matched to a gene; V was cut back by 0 bases and J by 4 bases. CDR3 in DNA: TGTGCCAGCAGCTTGGTCCCAGGGGGCGCCTCAGATACGCAGTATTTT. Its translation is CASSLVPGGASDTQYF.

The chain is built from TRBV5-1 and TRBJ2-2; tentatively, D is TRBD2 (7 bases). Germline CDR1 and CDR2: SGHRS and YFSETQ. Trimming removed 0 bases at V and 3 bases at J, with 12 bases between. The CDR3 is made up of 16 amino acids. CDR3 coding DNA: TGCGCCAGCAGCTTGGCGGGGGGCGCGGACACCGGGGAGCTGTTTTTT. It translates to CASSLAGGADTGELFF.

The chain has TRBV7-3 and TRBJ2-2; 7 bases map to TRBD2. The V segment lost 3 bases and the J segment 6 bases; nucleotides outside the gene matches: 7. CDR3 length: 15 amino acids. From germline, CDR1 is SGHTA and CDR2 FQGTGA. CDR3 sequence: CASSFRLAGSGELFF. CDR3 sequence (DNA): TGTGCCAGCAGCTTCAGACTAGCCGGGTCCGGGGAGCTGTTTTTT.

V and J are TRBV5-1 and TRBJ2-1; 9 bases are a match to TRBD1. V lost 0 bases and J lost 7; bases outside the gene matches: 5. The germline V gene encodes CDR1 SGHRS and CDR2 YFSETQ. This CDR3 contains 15 residues. The CDR3 nucleotides are TGCGCCAGCAGCTTGGGGACAGGGGTTTTGAATGAGCAGTTCTTC. The encoded protein is CASSLGTGVLNEQFF.

The chain couples TRBV7-9 to TRBJ2-5, with a tentative D call TRBD1 (6 bases). This CDR3 has 14 residues. CDR1 is SEHNR, CDR2 FQNEAQ, per germline (reference sequence). The germline V and J ends were trimmed by 5 bases and 4 bases, with 14 bases remaining between them. CDR3 protein: CASSHTGKGETQYF. The CDR3 region has the DNA TGTGCCAGCAGCCACACAGGGAAGGGAGAGACCCAGTACTTC.

The chain combines TRBV27 with TRBJ1-1; D is undetermined. CDR1 is MNHEY, CDR2 SMNVEV, per germline (reference sequence). The CDR3 length is 13 residues. V lost 6 bases and J lost 1, with 9 bases in between. The CDR3 region is CASRKTANTEAFF. In DNA, the CDR3 is TGTGCCAGCAGGAAAACAGCGAACACTGAAGCTTTCTTT.

V gene TRBV4-1 combines with J gene TRBJ1-2; D is possibly TRBD1 (5 bases). Germline V gene sequence: CDR1 MGHRA, CDR2 YSYEKL. CDR3 length: 17 amino acids. V was shortened by 0 bases and J by 4 bases, with 18 bases between the two germline ends. The CDR3 region is CASSQDRNQGTLYGYTF. DNA for the CDR3: TGCGCCAGCAGCCAAGACCGAAATCAGGGTACTCTCTATGGCTACACCTTC.

V is TRBV5-1 and J is TRBJ2-7, with TRBD1 matching over 8 bases. Germline V lookup: CDR1 SGHRS, CDR2 YFSETQ. This CDR3 region has 16 residues. Germline trimming cut 0 bases from V and 6 bases from J; bases unmatched to any gene: 11. DNA for the CDR3: TGCGCCAGCAGCTTGGAGTGGACAGGGTCCGTCAGCGAGCAGTACTTC. It is translated as CASSLEWTGSVSEQYF.

This clone showed up just once. The rearrangement links TRBV21-1 to TRBJ2-7; TRBD2 is the table's D call and was not checked against the DNA. TRBV21-1 is reported as a pseudogene. The CDR3 is 19 residues long. The DNA for the CDR3 is TGTGCCAGCAGCAAAGAAAAAGGGCCGGCGGGAAGGTTCCCCCTCGAGCAGTACTTC. The encoded protein is CASSKEKGPAGRFPLEQYF.

The rearrangement uses TRBV7-8 and TRBJ1-3; D is uncertain. In germline, CDR1 is SGHVS, CDR2 FQNEAQ. V was pared by 3 bases and J by 0 bases, with 9 bases between. The CDR3 covers 15 residues. The CDR3 loop is CASSFGVHSGNTIYF. The CDR3 DNA reads TGTGCCAGCAGCTTCGGGGTCCACTCTGGAAACACCATATATTTT.

This chain links TRBV5-1 with TRBJ2-3; D not resolved. Germline CDR1 and CDR2: SGHRS and YFSETQ. This CDR3 contains 14 residues. Trimming left V 2 bases short and J 0 bases short, with 7 bases between. The CDR3 here is CASSFSRSTDTQYF. CDR3 nucleotides: TGCGCCAGCAGCTTCTCACGGAGCACAGATACGCAGTATTTT.

The table lists this clone with a count of one. V is TRBV19 and J is TRBJ1-2; D is unresolved. This CDR3 region has 14 residues. The germline V gene encodes CDR1 LNHDA and CDR2 SQIVND (reference sequence). Trimming stripped 0 bases from V and 2 bases from J, with 7 bases between. The CDR3 nucleotides read TGTGCCAGTAGTATAGAAGAGGGAAACTATGGCTACACCTTC. It is translated as CASSIEEGNYGYTF.

The chain is built from TRBV4-1 and TRBJ2-5; possibly TRBD1 for D (5 bases). The germline CDR1 and CDR2 sequences are MGHRA and YSYEKL. V lost 2 bases and J 5 bases, leaving 18 bases between the germline ends. CDR3 size: 16 residues. CDR3 protein: CASSQSRARVGETQYF. In nucleotides, the CDR3 is TGCGCCAGCAGCCAATCTAGAGCCAGGGTGGGCGAGACCCAGTACTTC.

This chain uses TRBV6-1 with TRBJ2-1, with TRBD2 matching 9 bases. The CDR3 runs to 15 residues. The junction had 7 bases not matched to a gene; V was cut back by 1 base and J by 9 bases. Germline loops: CDR1 MNHNS, CDR2 SASEGT. CDR3 nucleotide sequence: TGTGCCAGCAGTGAAGTAGCGGGAGAAGGTTCTGAGCAGTTCTTC. This encodes CASSEVAGEGSEQFF.

This clone was seen once. DNA for the CDR3: TGTGCCAGCGGTCCCGACGGCCGCTCTGGAAACACCATATATTTT. Translating it yields CASGPDGRSGNTIYF. This chain joins TRBV7-9 and TRBJ1-3; D unclear. Germline values: CDR1 SEHNR, CDR2 FQNEAQ (reference sequence). This CDR3 comprises 15 residues. V was clipped by 8 bases and J by 0 bases, with 14 bases between them.

This clone is a singleton in its sample. The rearrangement uses TRBV6-6 and TRBJ1-2; a possible D gene is TRBD1 (5 bases). The V and J ends lost 7 bases and 5 bases respectively, with 17 bases between them. The germline CDR1 and CDR2 sequences are MNHNY and SVGAGI (reference sequence). This CDR3 spans 14 amino acids. This CDR3 reads CASTLLAGGYGYTF. The CDR3 nucleotides read TGTGCCAGCACCCTCCTTGCGGGGGGGTATGGCTACACCTTC.

V gene TRBV11-2 combines with J gene TRBJ2-7; TRBD2 aligns across 8 bases. The CDR3 has 15 residues. The germline V gene has CDR1 SGHAT and CDR2 FQNNGV. The J segment lost 7 bases and the V segment lost 4 bases, leaving 12 bases of the junction unmatched. The CDR3 region has the DNA TGTGCCAGCAGCTCCCAGACAGCCTCGGGGGGGGAGCAGTACTTC. As protein: CASSSQTASGGEQYF.

The V call is TRBV4-3, the J call TRBJ1-2, with 10 bases fitting TRBD1. V gave up 4 bases and J gave up 4 bases; unmatched junction bases: 12. The CDR3 runs to 17 residues. CDR1 LGHNA and CDR2 YSLEER come from the germline V gene. As DNA, the CDR3 is TGCGCCAGCAGCCGGGAACTGACAGGGGGCAAAGTCTATGGCTACACCTTC. Translation: CASSRELTGGKVYGYTF.

This clone appeared a few times. The V and J genes are TRBV23-1 and TRBJ2-6; D not certain. TRBV23-1 falls under the ORF class, with uncertain function. The CDR3 spans 12 residues. V gave up 5 bases and J gave up 3 bases, with 2 bases separating them. The CDR3 sequence is CASSIGANVLTF. CDR3 DNA: TGCGCCAGCAGTATTGGGGCCAACGTCCTGACTTTC.

V is TRBV11-3 and J is TRBJ2-1, with D possibly matching TRBD2 (6 bases). The CDR3 is made up of 13 amino acids. Germline loops: CDR1 SGHNT, CDR2 YENEEA. Trimming removed 7 bases at V and 2 bases at J, with 9 bases between. The CDR3 DNA reads as TGTGCCAGCAAAGGCGGGGCCTACAATGAGCAGTTCTTC. It codes for CASKGGAYNEQFF.

The CDR3 DNA reads as TGTGCCAGCAGCTTTCGGACTAGCGGGAGGACGAACACCGGGGAGCTGTTTTTT. It encodes CASSFRTSGRTNTGELFF. The chain has TRBV11-2 and TRBJ2-2; 14 bases line up with TRBD2. V trimming: 3 bases; J trimming: 0 bases; junction bases outside the gene matches: 3. The CDR3 is 18 residues long. Germline V gene sequence: CDR1 SGHAT, CDR2 FQNNGV.

In nucleotides, the CDR3 is TGTGCCAGCAGCTTAGGGGGACAGGGTTATGGCTACACCTTC. It codes for CASSLGGQGYGYTF. The chain combines TRBV11-2 with TRBJ1-2, with 9 bases that match TRBD1. The V segment lost 1 base and the J segment 5 bases; nucleotides outside the gene matches: 2. Germline V CDR1 and CDR2: SGHAT, FQNNGV. The CDR3 covers 14 residues.

In this sample, this clone turned up once. The chain is built from TRBV5-5 and TRBJ1-2; weak D call: TRBD1 (5 bases). This CDR3 region has 13 residues. CDR1 is SGHKS, CDR2 YYEKEE, per germline (reference sequence). V was pared by 4 bases and J by 11 bases, with 18 bases between. CDR3 DNA sequence: TGTGCCAGCAGCCCCGACTGGGGCGGGGAGTACACCTTC. This codes for CASSPDWGGEYTF.

V is TRBV30 and J is TRBJ2-7; D not resolved. Per the germline V gene, CDR1 is GTSNPN and CDR2 is SVGIG (reference sequence). The V gene lost 0 bases and the J gene lost 9 bases, with 12 bases spanning the gap. This CDR3 is built from 12 residues. The CDR3 region has the DNA TGTGCCTGGAGTGTTCCTTCCGCCCGGCAGTACTTC. As protein: CAWSVPSARQYF.

This chain uses TRBV28 with TRBJ1-1; perhaps TRBD1 as D (5 bases). The ends were cut back, 5 bases at V and 1 base at J, with 20 bases in the middle. The V gene's germline CDR1 is MDHEN and CDR2 SYDVKM. The CDR3 runs to 17 residues. The CDR3 DNA reads TGTGCCAGCAGTAGAGGGGACGACTCACCTCCGAACACTGAAGCTTTCTTT. Encoded protein: CASSRGDDSPPNTEAFF.

This clone appeared once. This sequence joins TRBV5-1 and TRBJ2-1; TRBD2 aligns across 10 bases. V shed 0 bases and J 3 bases; nucleotides not matched to a gene: 3. CDR3 length equals 16 residues. Germline loops: CDR1 SGHRS, CDR2 YFSETQ. CDR3 DNA: TGCGCCAGCAGCTTGGTTTCTAGCGGGGGCTACAATGAGCAGTTCTTC. Its translation: CASSLVSSGGYNEQFF. The full variable domain, rest sourced from reference TRBV5-1 and TRBJ2-1, is KAGVTQTPRYLIKTRGQQVTLSCSPISGHRSVSWYQQTPGQGLQFLFEYFSETQRNKGNFPGRFSGRQFSNSRSEMNVSTLELGDSALYLCASSLVSSGGYNEQFFGPGTRLTVL.